This record concerns one T cell receptor (beta chain) sequence. These data come from a study of blood T cell repertoires in COVID-19. Study at large: COVID-19 samples collected from the United States, Italy and Spain covered acute and convalescent phases.

Original data processing: Nucleated cell counts were estimated from reference gene primer amplification. The assay was immunoSEQ multiplex PCR, and TCRdb's table has in-frame clones only and misses some. The DNA was the basis for D and trimming; V, J and clone size are from that table. The sample has 350,000 to 400,000 clones; roughly 90% are singletons. The V gene lost 0 bases and the J gene lost 6 bases, with 13 bases spanning the gap. The CDR3 contains 15 residues. Germline loops: CDR1 SGHTA, CDR2 FQGTGA. The clonotype was recovered from a man between 18 and 35 years old with active or convalescent COVID-19. The genes are TRBV7-3 and TRBJ2-3, with a tentative D call TRBD2 (5 bases). Sequenced input: peripheral blood. The CDR3 DNA sequence: TGTGCCAGCAGCTTAACTGCCGGGGAGATGGATACGCAGTATTTT. Its protein is CASSLTAGEMDTQYF.